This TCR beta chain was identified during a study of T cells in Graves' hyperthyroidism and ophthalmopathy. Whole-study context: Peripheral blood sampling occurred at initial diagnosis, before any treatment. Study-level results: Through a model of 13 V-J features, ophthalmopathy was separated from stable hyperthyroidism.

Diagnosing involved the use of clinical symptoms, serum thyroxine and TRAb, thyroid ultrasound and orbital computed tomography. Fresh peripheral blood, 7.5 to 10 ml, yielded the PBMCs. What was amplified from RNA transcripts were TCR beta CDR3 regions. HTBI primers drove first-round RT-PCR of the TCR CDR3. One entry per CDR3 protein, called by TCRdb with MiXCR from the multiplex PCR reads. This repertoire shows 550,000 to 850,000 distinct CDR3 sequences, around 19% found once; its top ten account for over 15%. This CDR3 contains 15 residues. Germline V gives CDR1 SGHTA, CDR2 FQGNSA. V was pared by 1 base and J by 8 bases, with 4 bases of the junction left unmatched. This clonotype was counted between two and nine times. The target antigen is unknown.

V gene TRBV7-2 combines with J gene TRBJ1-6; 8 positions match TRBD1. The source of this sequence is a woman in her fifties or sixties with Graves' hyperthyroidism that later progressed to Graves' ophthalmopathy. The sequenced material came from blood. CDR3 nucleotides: TGTGCCAGCAGCTTAGTTCAGGGGGCATATTCACCCCTCCACTTT. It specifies CASSLVQGAYSPLHF.